The rows below give T cell receptor beta chains drawn from one sample of a study of T cells in Graves' hyperthyroidism and ophthalmopathy. TCRdb redid the calling of the multiplex PCR reads with MiXCR, one entry per CDR3 protein. The table includes around 420,000 distinct CDR3 sequences, around 15% detected once. Sequencing was done on a sample of blood. The receptors originated from a woman under 30 with Graves' hyperthyroidism. Both conserved end residues are part of each CDR3. Each record gives: clone size, V gene, D gene, J gene, CDR3 protein, CDR3 DNA. D genes are given only for firm matches. For some rows the clone size is stated as once, few or many, or as a class when expanded; others skip it.

size: many
V: TRBV15
D: NA
J: TRBJ2-5
CDR3: CATSREVAVRETQYF
DNA: TGTGCCACCAGCAGAGAGGTGGCAGTGAGAGAGACCCAGTACTTC

size: NA
V: TRBV5-4
D: TRBD2
J: TRBJ2-4
CDR3: CASSQSSGLAKNIQYF
DNA: TGTGCCAGCAGCCAATCTAGCGGACTAGCCAAAAACATTCAGTACTTC

size: many
V: TRBV14
D: TRBD1
J: TRBJ2-1
CDR3: CASSPNPGQELDEQFF
DNA: TGTGCCAGCAGCCCGAACCCGGGACAGGAATTGGATGAGCAGTTCTTC

size: many
V: TRBV4-1
D: NA
J: TRBJ1-2
CDR3: CASSQDSGRALYGYTF
DNA: TGCGCCAGCAGCCAAGATTCGGGCAGGGCCCTCTATGGCTACACCTTC

size: many
V: TRBV7-3
D: TRBD1
J: TRBJ1-1
CDR3: CASSPGQVSEAFF
DNA: TGTGCCAGCAGCCCGGGACAGGTCTCTGAAGCTTTCTTT

size: many
V: TRBV12-3/TRBV12-4
D: NA
J: TRBJ1-4
CDR3: CASSPGGGEKLFF
DNA: TGTGCCAGCAGTCCTGGGGGGGGTGAAAAACTGTTTTTT

size: NA
V: TRBV30
D: TRBD1
J: TRBJ1-4
CDR3: CARTGQGTNEKLFF
DNA: TGTGCCCGGACTGGACAGGGGACTAATGAAAAACTGTTTTTT

size: many
V: TRBV2
D: NA
J: TRBJ1-6
CDR3: CASRGQYNSPLHF
DNA: TGTGCCAGCAGAGGACAGTACAATTCACCCCTCCACTTT

size: many
V: TRBV3-1
D: NA
J: TRBJ1-6
CDR3: CASSQEIAGYNSPLHF
DNA: TGTGCCAGCAGCCAAGAAATCGCAGGGTATAATTCACCCCTCCACTTT

size: few
V: TRBV19
D: TRBD2
J: TRBJ2-1
CDR3: CASKKGGSASSYNEQFF
DNA: TGTGCCAGTAAAAAGGGCGGGAGCGCAAGCTCCTACAATGAGCAGTTCTTC

size: NA
V: TRBV29-1
D: TRBD2
J: TRBJ2-7
CDR3: CSVEELAGDEQYF
DNA: TGCAGCGTTGAAGAACTAGCGGGAGACGAGCAGTACTTC

size: many
V: TRBV20-1
D: TRBD2
J: TRBJ2-5
CDR3: CSASEWLAGETQYF
DNA: TGCAGTGCTTCAGAGTGGCTAGCGGGAGAGACCCAGTACTTC

size: many
V: TRBV7-3
D: NA
J: TRBJ1-1
CDR3: CASSLNTNTEAFF
DNA: TGTGCCAGCAGCTTAAATACGAACACTGAAGCTTTCTTT

size: many
V: TRBV15
D: TRBD1
J: TRBJ1-5
CDR3: CATGQGVNQPQHF
DNA: TGTGCCACAGGACAGGGGGTCAATCAGCCCCAGCATTTT

size: NA
V: TRBV2
D: TRBD1
J: TRBJ1-5
CDR3: CASEAGQGNQPQHF
DNA: TGTGCCAGCGAAGCCGGACAGGGTAATCAGCCCCAGCATTTT

size: many
V: TRBV7-3
D: NA
J: TRBJ1-1
CDR3: CASSPRGGADEAFF
DNA: TGTGCCAGCAGCCCTAGAGGGGGGGCGGATGAAGCTTTCTTT

size: NA
V: TRBV20-1
D: TRBD1
J: TRBJ1-5
CDR3: CSARNPTGSNQPQHF
DNA: TGCAGTGCTAGAAACCCGACAGGGAGCAATCAGCCCCAGCATTTT

size: many
V: TRBV28
D: NA
J: TRBJ2-1
CDR3: CASSSVGEGNEQFF
DNA: TGTGCCAGCAGTTCTGTGGGAGAGGGCAATGAGCAGTTCTTC

size: many
V: TRBV27
D: NA
J: TRBJ1-2
CDR3: CASSSGSWSMGYTF
DNA: TGTGCCAGCAGTTCAGGGTCATGGTCGATGGGCTACACCTTC

size: many
V: TRBV11-2
D: NA
J: TRBJ2-1
CDR3: CASSSNADRNYEQFF
DNA: TGTGCCAGCAGTTCGAATGCCGACAGGAACTATGAGCAGTTCTTC

size: few
V: TRBV5-6
D: TRBD1
J: TRBJ1-4
CDR3: CASSLAGTGDEKLFF
DNA: TGTGCCAGCAGCTTGGCCGGGACAGGAGATGAAAAACTGTTTTTT

size: many
V: TRBV28
D: TRBD1
J: TRBJ2-1
CDR3: CASSLVQGNWDNEQFF
DNA: TGTGCCAGCAGTTTAGTACAGGGGAACTGGGACAATGAGCAGTTCTTC

size: few
V: TRBV11-2
D: NA
J: TRBJ2-7
CDR3: CASSSPRGEPPYEQYF
DNA: TGTGCCAGCAGCTCCCCCCGAGGAGAGCCCCCCTACGAGCAGTACTTC

size: few
V: TRBV4-3
D: NA
J: TRBJ2-7
CDR3: CASSQDVTSYEQYF
DNA: TGCGCCAGCAGCCAAGACGTCACCTCCTACGAGCAGTACTTC

size: NA
V: TRBV19
D: NA
J: TRBJ1-2
CDR3: CASIQQGQDGYTF
DNA: TGTGCCAGTATCCAACAGGGTCAGGATGGCTACACCTTC

size: many
V: TRBV5-1
D: TRBD2
J: TRBJ2-3
CDR3: CASSFRLGGGADTQYF
DNA: TGCGCCAGCAGCTTTCGACTCGGGGGGGGCGCAGATACGCAGTATTTT

size: many
V: TRBV3-1
D: NA
J: TRBJ1-1
CDR3: CASSQVGQTMNTEAFF
DNA: TGTGCCAGCAGCCAAGTTGGACAGACTATGAACACTGAAGCTTTCTTT

size: many
V: TRBV6-2/TRBV6-3
D: NA
J: TRBJ2-1
CDR3: CASRRGANNEQFF
DNA: TGTGCCAGCAGGCGCGGGGCGAACAATGAGCAGTTCTTC

size: NA
V: TRBV30
D: TRBD2
J: TRBJ2-7
CDR3: CAWRGWTRGPYEQYF
DNA: TGTGCCTGGAGGGGCTGGACTAGGGGTCCCTACGAGCAGTACTTC